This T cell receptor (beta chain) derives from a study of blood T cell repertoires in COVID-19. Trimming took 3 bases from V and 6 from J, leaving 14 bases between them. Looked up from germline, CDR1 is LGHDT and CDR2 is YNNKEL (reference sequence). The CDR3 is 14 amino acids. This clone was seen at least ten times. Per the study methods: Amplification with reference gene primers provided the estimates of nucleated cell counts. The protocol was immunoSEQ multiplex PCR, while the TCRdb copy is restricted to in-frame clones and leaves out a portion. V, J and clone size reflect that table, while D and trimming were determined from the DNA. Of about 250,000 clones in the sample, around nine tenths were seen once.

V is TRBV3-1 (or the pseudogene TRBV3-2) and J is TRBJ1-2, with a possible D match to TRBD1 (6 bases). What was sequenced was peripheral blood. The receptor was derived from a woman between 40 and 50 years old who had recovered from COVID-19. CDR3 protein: CASSQGAAKNGYTF. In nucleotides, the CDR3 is TGTGCCAGCAGCCAGGGGGCGGCGAAGAATGGCTACACCTTC.